Below, 21 T cell receptor beta chains from the same sample are listed, as sequenced in a study of long-term antiretroviral therapy in people with HIV. Version v3.0 of the immunoSEQ assay was performed at survey level. The assay was immunoSEQ multiplex PCR, and TCRdb's table has in-frame clones only and misses some. The profile shows about 21,000 clones, approximately 80% of them singletons. Sequenced material: unsorted PBMCs, taken approximately 4 years after starting antiretroviral therapy. The receptors were gathered from a man aged 18-30 years with HIV.

This sequence joins TRBV5-4 and TRBJ1-5; TRBD1 might be the D (5 bases). Trimming shortened V by 0 bases and J by 2 bases, and 6 bases separated the two germline ends. The CDR3 is made up of 14 amino acids. Germline CDR1 reads SGHNT; CDR2 reads YYREEE (reference sequence). For the CDR3, the DNA is TGTGCCAGCAGCTTGGGGGGGGGCAATCAGCCCCAGCATTTT. This translates into CASSLGGGNQPQHF.

This clone was counted only a few times. J is TRBJ1-1 and V is TRBV2; no definite D call. Trimming took off 7 bases at V and 5 bases at J, with 14 bases between the two ends. The CDR3 runs 13 residues. Looked up from germline, CDR1 is SNHLY and CDR2 is FYNNEI. CDR3 bases: TGTGCCAGCACCGAGGGTAGGGATACTGAAGCTTTCTTT. It codes for CASTEGRDTEAFF.

This clone has just one count. The V call is TRBV7-3, the J call TRBJ2-1, with 9 bases identical to TRBD1. The CDR3 totals 16 residues. Per germline, CDR1 SGHTA and CDR2 FQGTGA. The J segment lost 1 base and the V segment lost 5 bases, leaving 6 bases of the junction unmatched. DNA of the CDR3: TGTGCCAGCAGCCGGACAGGGGTAGCATCCTACAATGAGCAGTTCTTC. Its protein product is CASSRTGVASYNEQFF.

This clone was observed a few times. The CDR3 sequence: CASTPRGEAFF. Here the CDR3 DNA reads TGTGCCAGCACTCCTCGGGGGGAAGCTTTCTTT. This chain links TRBV2 with TRBJ1-1; possibly TRBD1 for D (5 bases). The CDR3 contains 11 residues. Germline V gives CDR1 SNHLY, CDR2 FYNNEI. V was cut by 7 bases and J by 8 bases, with 11 bases left in between.

A single count supports this clone. The chain carries TRBV9 and TRBJ2-5, with 10 positions matching TRBD1. The J segment lost 5 bases and the V segment lost 4 bases, leaving 8 bases of the junction unmatched. The CDR3 is 15 amino acids. The V gene's germline CDR1 is SGDLS and CDR2 YYNGEE. The DNA of the CDR3 is TGTGCCAGCAGCTCCACGACAGGGGGCTTCGAGACCCAGTACTTC. Translated, it gives CASSSTTGGFETQYF.

The rearrangement links TRBV7-9 to TRBJ2-5, with D tentatively TRBD1 (5 bases). Between the trimmed V and J ends, which lost 1 base and 6 bases, there was a span of 12 bases. The CDR3 covers 14 residues. Germline V CDR1 and CDR2: SEHNR, FQNEAQ (reference sequence). The DNA of the CDR3 is TGTGCCAGCAGCTTAGGTTCAGGGTCCAAGACCCAGTACTTC. It yields the protein CASSLGSGSKTQYF.

The chain carries TRBV19 and TRBJ1-6; 12 bases align to TRBD1. CDR3 length: 16 amino acids. Trimming cost V 4 bases and J 7 bases; bases outside gene matches: 5. Germline V gene lookup returns CDR1 LNHDA and CDR2 SQIVND (reference sequence). The CDR3 DNA is TGTGCCAGTAGTAAGGGGACAGGGGGCAAAAATTCACCCCTCCACTTT. Amino acid sequence: CASSKGTGGKNSPLHF.

This sequence joins TRBV6-6 and TRBJ2-7; TRBD1 agrees at 7 bases. Trimming at V came to 0 bases and at J to 6 bases, leaving 5 bases not matched to a gene. In germline, CDR1 is MNHNY, CDR2 SVGAGI (reference sequence). The CDR3 consists of 14 residues. CDR3 loop: CASSYSDRGPEQYF. CDR3 DNA sequence: TGTGCCAGCAGTTACTCGGATAGGGGGCCCGAGCAGTACTTC.

This chain uses TRBV18 with TRBJ1-1; possibly TRBD1 for D (6 bases). V lost 2 bases and J 4 bases, leaving 17 bases between the germline ends. The CDR3 is 16 amino acids. Germline V CDR1 and CDR2: KGHSH, LQKENI. In DNA form, the CDR3 reads TGTGCCAGCTCACCAGGGTCGGGGCGAGGGGGCACTGAAGCTTTCTTT. This encodes CASSPGSGRGGTEAFF.

The V and J genes are TRBV4-1 and TRBJ2-7; 7 bases match TRBD1. The length of the CDR3 is 16 residues. Germline V gene sequence: CDR1 MGHRA, CDR2 YSYEKL. After removal of 3 bases from V and 2 bases from J, the junction contained 10 bases not matched to a gene. The CDR3 spells CASSHHTTDRAYEQYF. CDR3 sequence (DNA): TGCGCCAGCAGCCATCACACCACCGACAGGGCCTACGAGCAGTACTTC.

This rearrangement joins TRBV7-2 to TRBJ1-2; D is ambiguous. The CDR3 runs 14 residues. Looked up from germline, CDR1 is SGHTA and CDR2 is FQGNSA. Trimming cost V 1 base and J 5 bases, with 11 bases left between them. CDR3 DNA: TGTGCCAGCAGCTTAGGAGTGGAGCTTTATGGCTACACCTTC. It specifies CASSLGVELYGYTF.

The J gene is TRBJ1-2, the V gene TRBV30, with D tentatively TRBD1 (5 bases). Germline V lookup: CDR1 GTSNPN, CDR2 SVGIG (reference sequence). The ends were cut back, 5 bases at V and 8 bases at J, with 21 bases in the middle. This CDR3 contains 14 residues. The CDR3 spells CAWSPGGGSAGYTF. CDR3 DNA: TGTGCCTGGTCCCCGGGGGGGGGTTCTGCGGGCTACACCTTC.

The chain uses TRBV27 and TRBJ2-3; no clear D. Germline V lookup: CDR1 MNHEY, CDR2 SMNVEV (reference sequence). This CDR3 is built from 12 residues. V lost 3 bases to trimming and J lost 6 bases, with 7 bases between them. For the CDR3, the DNA is TGTGCCAGCAGTTTGACCCTGGATACGCAGTATTTT. Its protein product is CASSLTLDTQYF.

CDR3 sequence (DNA): TGTGCCACGGGGGAGGGGGCTTCCTACGAGCAGTACGTC. Protein sequence: CATGEGASYEQYV. V is TRBV10-3 and J is TRBJ2-7; the D call may be TRBD1 or TRBD2 (7 bases each). CDR3 length: 13 amino acids. Looked up from germline, CDR1 is ENHRY and CDR2 is SYGVKD. The V gene lost 10 bases and the J gene lost 1 base, with 14 bases spanning the gap.

The genes are TRBV27 and TRBJ2-7, with D perhaps TRBD1 or TRBD2 (5 bases each). This CDR3 has 14 residues. V lost 4 bases to trimming and J lost 5 bases, with 15 bases between them. Germline V gene lookup returns CDR1 MNHEY and CDR2 SMNVEV (reference sequence). The chain's CDR3 is CASSSSTMGDEQYF. The CDR3 DNA sequence: TGTGCCAGCAGTTCTTCCACGATGGGGGACGAGCAGTACTTC.

The V and J genes are TRBV15 and TRBJ1-4, with 7 nucleotides matching TRBD1. V lost 5 bases to trimming and J lost 8 bases; unmatched junction nucleotides: 8. This CDR3 spans 14 amino acids. Germline-derived CDR1 and CDR2 are LNHNV and YYDKDF (reference sequence). The CDR3 loop reads CATSRLKQGEKLFF. The CDR3 coding sequence is TGTGCCACCAGCCGGTTAAAACAGGGGGAAAAACTGTTTTTT. The full variable domain, in which reference TRBV15 and TRBJ1-4 provide the parts outside the CDR3, is DAMVIQNPRYQVTQFGKPVTLSCSQTLNHNVMYWYQQKSSQAPKLLFHYYDKDFNNEADTPDNFQSRRPNTSFCFLDIRSPGLGDTAMYLCATSRLKQGEKLFFGSGTQLSVL.

The chain combines TRBV30 with TRBJ1-5; TRBD1 aligns across 8 bases. This CDR3 contains 14 residues. Germline CDR1 GTSNPN, CDR2 SVGIG (reference sequence). J lost 8 bases, V lost 2 bases, and 8 bases had no gene match. CDR3 nucleotide sequence: TGTGCCTGGAGTATCCAGGGGGCGGAGGAGCCCCAGCATTTT. It codes for CAWSIQGAEEPQHF.

The genes are TRBV7-9 and TRBJ2-7, with TRBD1 as a possible D gene (7 bases). This CDR3 comprises 14 residues. Germline assignment: CDR1 SEHNR and CDR2 FQNEAQ (reference sequence). V lost 5 bases, J lost 1 base, and 12 bases lay in between. The CDR3 DNA is TGTGCCAGCAGCCAGGGGGGTCAGTCCTACGAGCAGTACTTC. Translating it yields CASSQGGQSYEQYF.

This clone was observed a few times. The genes are TRBV5-6 and TRBJ1-2; the D gene is possibly TRBD1 (5 bases). The germline V and J ends were trimmed by 4 bases and 4 bases, with 11 bases remaining between them. Germline V lookup: CDR1 SGHDT, CDR2 YYEEEE. The CDR3 is made up of 13 amino acids. The CDR3 nucleotides read TGTGCCAGCAGCCCCGTTGGGGGCTATGGCTACACCTTC. This encodes CASSPVGGYGYTF.

J is TRBJ2-2 and V is TRBV2; tentative D call: TRBD1 (5 bases). Trimming took 0 bases from V and 6 from J, leaving 14 bases between them. The CDR3 has 16 amino acids. Germline-derived CDR1 and CDR2 are SNHLY and FYNNEI. CDR3 residues: CASSEAGRDIAGELFF. Written as DNA, the CDR3 is TGTGCCAGCAGTGAAGCGGGCAGGGATATCGCCGGGGAGCTGTTTTTT.

The chain carries TRBV6-5 and TRBJ2-2, with TRBD1 matching 9 bases. The trim removed 6 bases at V and 1 base at J, leaving 3 bases unmatched. CDR3 size: 15 residues. Germline V lookup: CDR1 MNHEY, CDR2 SVGAGI. The CDR3 loop is CASRTDRGNTGELFF. CDR3 DNA: TGTGCCAGCAGGACGGACAGGGGGAACACCGGGGAGCTGTTTTTT.